The 20 T cell receptor beta chains listed next were all sequenced from one sample in a study of T cells in narcolepsy. Clones were sequenced by immunoSEQ multiplex PCR, and TCRdb holds only the in-frame ones, with some missing. The sample consists of some 33,000 clones, roughly nine tenths of them appearing once. The sample taken for sequencing was CD45RA- memory CD4+ T cells from PBMCs. These receptors all stem from a human donor with narcolepsy.

The V and J genes are TRBV6-5 and TRBJ2-1, with D unresolved. The V gene lost 6 bases and the J gene lost 5 bases, with 5 bases spanning the gap. This CDR3 is 11 amino acids long. Germline lookup yields CDR1 MNHEY and CDR2 SVGAGI. The CDR3 coding sequence is TGTGCCAGCAGAAGAAACAATGAGCAGTTCTTC. Residues: CASRRNNEQFF.

The CDR3 here is CASSPFGGLGDTEAFF. The CDR3 region has the DNA TGTGCCAGCAGCCCTTTCGGGGGGCTCGGGGACACTGAAGCTTTCTTT. The chain combines TRBV7-2 with TRBJ1-1; TRBD1 is a possible D gene (6 bases). This CDR3 spans 16 amino acids. V lost 5 bases to trimming and J lost 3 bases, with 19 bases between them. Germline CDR1 and CDR2: SGHTA and FQGNSA.

This chain uses TRBV21-1 with TRBJ1-4. TRBV21-1 is recorded as a pseudogene. The length of the CDR3 is 15 residues. This CDR3 is CASILSSGVGEKLFF. The CDR3 coding sequence is TGTGCCAGCATCCTATCCTCGGGGGTAGGTGAAAAACTGTTTTTT.

The chain has TRBV10-1 and TRBJ2-1; 11 bases are shared with TRBD2. Germline CDR1 is WNHNN and CDR2 is SYGVQD (reference sequence). The V segment lost 7 bases and the J segment 6 bases; nucleotides outside the gene matches: 11. CDR3 length: 16 amino acids. The CDR3 is CASTRLAGLVSNEQFF. CDR3 sequence (DNA): TGCGCCAGCACTAGACTAGCGGGACTAGTGTCCAATGAGCAGTTCTTC.

The rearrangement uses TRBV5-6 and TRBJ1-5; the match to TRBD1 covers 8 bases. Trimming took 4 bases from V and 5 from J; bases not matched to a gene: 5. There are 14 residues in the CDR3. The germline CDR1 and CDR2 sequences are SGHDT and YYEEEE. CDR3 sequence reads: CASSATGVDQPQHF. The CDR3 bases are TGTGCCAGCAGCGCGACAGGGGTCGATCAGCCCCAGCATTTT.

There are a few counts of this clone. The V call is TRBV5-1, the J call TRBJ2-3; perhaps TRBD1 as D (5 bases). V lost 0 bases and J 6 bases, leaving 14 bases between the germline ends. The CDR3 covers 15 residues. Looked up from germline, CDR1 is SGHRS and CDR2 is YFSETQ. The CDR3 here is CASSLAIRGLDTQYF. The DNA for the CDR3 is TGCGCCAGCAGCTTGGCTATAAGGGGCCTGGATACGCAGTATTTT. Full variable domain (rest looked up from reference TRBV5-1 and TRBJ2-3): KAGVTQTPRYLIKTRGQQVTLSCSPISGHRSVSWYQQTPGQGLQFLFEYFSETQRNKGNFPGRFSGRQFSNSRSEMNVSTLELGDSALYLCASSLAIRGLDTQYFGPGTRLTVL.

The chain links TRBV4-1 to TRBJ2-3; perhaps TRBD1 as D (6 bases). This CDR3 region has 18 residues. Trimming took off 3 bases at V and 0 bases at J, with 19 bases between the two ends. Germline CDR1 and CDR2: MGHRA and YSYEKL. Here the CDR3 reads CASSQLKDSSSSTDTQYF. As DNA, the CDR3 is TGCGCCAGCAGCCAGTTGAAGGACAGTTCCTCTAGCACAGATACGCAGTATTTT.

The gene calls are TRBV5-1 and TRBJ2-2; D is ambiguous. The CDR3 loop spans 15 amino acids. Germline V gene sequence: CDR1 SGHRS, CDR2 YFSETQ. Trimming stripped 0 bases from V and 2 bases from J, with 8 bases between. CDR3 DNA sequence: TGCGCCAGCAGCTTGGCCGTTGAAAACACCGGGGAGCTGTTTTTT. This gives the protein CASSLAVENTGELFF.

V is TRBV7-8 and J is TRBJ2-2; a weak D match, TRBD1 (6 bases). The V end lost 3 bases, the J end lost 4 bases, and 9 bases lay between the germline ends. This CDR3 is built from 14 residues. The germline V gene encodes CDR1 SGHVS and CDR2 FQNEAQ. CDR3 protein: CASSLGHRTGELFF. The DNA of the CDR3 is TGTGCCAGCAGCTTGGGACACCGCACCGGGGAGCTGTTTTTT.

The rearrangement uses TRBV19 and TRBJ2-3, with 8 positions matching TRBD1. The CDR3 contains 15 residues. Germline V gives CDR1 LNHDA, CDR2 SQIVND (reference sequence). V trimming: 1 base; J trimming: 5 bases; junction bases outside the gene matches: 5. The CDR3 reads CASSIGQGWIDTQYF. The CDR3 DNA is TGTGCCAGTAGTATAGGACAGGGGTGGATAGATACGCAGTATTTT.

CDR3: CASSEGLAGSTFGNEQFF. In DNA form, the CDR3 reads TGTGCCAGCAGTGAAGGCCTAGCGGGGAGCACTTTCGGAAATGAGCAGTTCTTC. V is TRBV2 and J is TRBJ2-1; 9 nucleotides match TRBD2. Per the germline V gene, CDR1 is SNHLY and CDR2 is FYNNEI. This CDR3 is 18 amino acids long. Unmatched junction bases numbered 14, after V lost 1 base and J lost 7 bases.

The chain uses TRBV5-5 and TRBJ2-2; D possibly corresponds to TRBD1 (5 bases). V was shortened by 2 bases and J by 2 bases, with 13 bases between the two germline ends. Per germline, CDR1 SGHKS and CDR2 YYEKEE (reference sequence). The length of the CDR3 is 16 residues. The CDR3 DNA reads as TGTGCCAGCAGCTTTATGAGACAGATAAACACCGGGGAGCTGTTTTTT. It is translated as CASSFMRQINTGELFF.

The chain uses TRBV18 and TRBJ2-7; 10 bases match TRBD1. The CDR3 covers 14 residues. Germline-derived CDR1 and CDR2 are KGHSH and LQKENI. The V segment lost 6 bases and the J segment 3 bases; nucleotides outside the gene matches: 5. CDR3 sequence reads: CASSYGTGDYEQYF. The CDR3, as DNA: TGTGCCAGCTCGTACGGGACAGGGGACTACGAGCAGTACTTC.

This chain joins TRBV5-1 and TRBJ1-1; tentatively, D is TRBD1 (6 bases). Germline values: CDR1 SGHRS, CDR2 YFSETQ. This CDR3 has 14 amino acids. V lost 4 bases, J lost 5 bases, and 15 bases lay in between. CDR3 in amino acids: CASSDPSGTTEAFF. In nucleotides, the CDR3 is TGCGCCAGCAGCGACCCTTCCGGGACAACTGAAGCTTTCTTT.

The V call is TRBV7-9, the J call TRBJ2-7, with 9 nucleotides matching TRBD1. Germline V gives CDR1 SEHNR, CDR2 FQNEAQ (reference sequence). Trimming cost V 0 bases and J 8 bases; bases outside gene matches: 11. The CDR3 is made up of 16 amino acids. The DNA for the CDR3 is TGTGCCAGCAGCTTAGCGCCGGGACAGGGCATGGACCAGCAGTACTTC. The encoded protein is CASSLAPGQGMDQQYF.

The chain has TRBV27 and TRBJ2-5; D remains ambiguous. V was trimmed by 1 base and J by 0 bases, leaving 3 bases between them. Germline loops: CDR1 MNHEY, CDR2 SMNVEV (reference sequence). The CDR3 runs 13 residues. The DNA of the CDR3 is TGTGCCAGCAGTTTATTCGACCAAGAGACCCAGTACTTC. Protein: CASSLFDQETQYF.

The genes are TRBV7-2 and TRBJ1-5; possible D gene TRBD1, 5 bases. The CDR3 is 13 residues long. V lost 6 bases to trimming and J lost 5 bases, with 11 bases between them. Germline loops: CDR1 SGHTA, CDR2 FQGNSA. The CDR3 sequence is CASSRQGDQPQHF. CDR3 in DNA: TGTGCCAGCAGTCGTCAGGGAGATCAGCCCCAGCATTTT.

The chain employs TRBV9 and TRBJ1-3, with D possibly TRBD1 on 5 matching bases. The CDR3 length is 13 residues. Per germline, CDR1 SGDLS and CDR2 YYNGEE. With 0 bases removed from V and 7 bases from J, the gap between germline ends came to 8 bases. The DNA of the CDR3 is TGTGCCAGCAGCGTAGCGGGGGGGAACACCATATATTTT. Protein product: CASSVAGGNTIYF.

This sequence joins TRBV19 and TRBJ2-7; 8 bases align to TRBD1. This CDR3 comprises 15 residues. Germline assignment: CDR1 LNHDA and CDR2 SQIVND (reference sequence). The J segment lost 6 bases and the V segment lost 3 bases, leaving 10 bases of the junction unmatched. The CDR3 DNA follows: TGTGCCAGTAGTATCTATGCGACAGGGGCTGGCGAGCAGTACTTC. Protein product: CASSIYATGAGEQYF.

As DNA, the CDR3 is TGTGCCAGCAGTACTTACAGGAGTGGGGATCAGCCCCAGCATTTT. Protein: CASSTYRSGDQPQHF. The chain combines TRBV6-5 with TRBJ1-5; a weak D match, TRBD1 (5 bases). The CDR3 runs 15 residues. The germline CDR1 and CDR2 sequences are MNHEY and SVGAGI. Trimming shortened V by 5 bases and J by 5 bases, and 16 bases separated the two germline ends.